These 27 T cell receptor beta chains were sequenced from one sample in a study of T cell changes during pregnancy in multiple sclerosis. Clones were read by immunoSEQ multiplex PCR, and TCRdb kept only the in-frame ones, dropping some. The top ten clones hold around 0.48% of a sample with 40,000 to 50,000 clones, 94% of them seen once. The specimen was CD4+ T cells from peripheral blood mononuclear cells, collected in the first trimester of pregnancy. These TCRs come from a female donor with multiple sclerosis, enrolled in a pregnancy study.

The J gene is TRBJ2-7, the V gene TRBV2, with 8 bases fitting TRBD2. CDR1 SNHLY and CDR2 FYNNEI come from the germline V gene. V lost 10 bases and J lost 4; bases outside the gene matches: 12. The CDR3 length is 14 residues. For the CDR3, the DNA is TGTGCCACCTATCCGGGACTAGGTTTTTACGAGCAGTACTTC. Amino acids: CATYPGLGFYEQYF.

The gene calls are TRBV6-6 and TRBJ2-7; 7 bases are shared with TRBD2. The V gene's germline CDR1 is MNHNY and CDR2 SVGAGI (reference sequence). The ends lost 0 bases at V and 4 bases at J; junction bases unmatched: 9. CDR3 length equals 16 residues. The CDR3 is CASSYSGEGFVYEQYF. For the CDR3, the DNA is TGTGCCAGCAGTTACTCGGGGGAGGGGTTCGTGTACGAGCAGTACTTC.

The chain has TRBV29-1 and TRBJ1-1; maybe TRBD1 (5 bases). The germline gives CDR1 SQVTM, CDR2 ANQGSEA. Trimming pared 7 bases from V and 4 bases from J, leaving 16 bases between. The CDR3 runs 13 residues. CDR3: CSADSYGVTEAFF. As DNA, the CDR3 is TGCAGCGCTGACAGTTACGGGGTCACTGAAGCTTTCTTT.

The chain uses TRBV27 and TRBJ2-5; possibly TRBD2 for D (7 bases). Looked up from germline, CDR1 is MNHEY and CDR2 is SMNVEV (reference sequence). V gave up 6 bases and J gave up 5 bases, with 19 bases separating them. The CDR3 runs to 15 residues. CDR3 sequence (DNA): TGTGCCAGCAGGTCAATGTCGGGGGGCCGGGAGACCCAGTACTTC. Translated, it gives CASRSMSGGRETQYF.

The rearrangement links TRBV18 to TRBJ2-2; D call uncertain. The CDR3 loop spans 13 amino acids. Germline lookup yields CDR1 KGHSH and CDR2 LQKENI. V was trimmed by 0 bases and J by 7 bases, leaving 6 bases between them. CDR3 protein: CASSPPLDGELFF. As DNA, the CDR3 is TGTGCCAGCTCACCACCCCTAGACGGGGAGCTGTTTTTT.

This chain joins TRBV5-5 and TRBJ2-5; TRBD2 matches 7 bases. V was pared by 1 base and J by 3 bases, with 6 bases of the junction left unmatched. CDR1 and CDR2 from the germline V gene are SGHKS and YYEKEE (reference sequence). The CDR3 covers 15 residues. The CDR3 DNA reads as TGTGCCAGCAGCTTGTCGTGGGCGGGAGAAGAGACCCAGTACTTC. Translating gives CASSLSWAGEETQYF.

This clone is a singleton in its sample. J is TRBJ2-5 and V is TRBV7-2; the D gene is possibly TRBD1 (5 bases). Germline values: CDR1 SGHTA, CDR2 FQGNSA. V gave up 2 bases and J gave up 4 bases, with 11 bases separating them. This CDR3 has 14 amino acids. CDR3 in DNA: TGTGCCAGCAGCTTAAGTACAGGTGGAGAGACCCAGTACTTC. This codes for CASSLSTGGETQYF.

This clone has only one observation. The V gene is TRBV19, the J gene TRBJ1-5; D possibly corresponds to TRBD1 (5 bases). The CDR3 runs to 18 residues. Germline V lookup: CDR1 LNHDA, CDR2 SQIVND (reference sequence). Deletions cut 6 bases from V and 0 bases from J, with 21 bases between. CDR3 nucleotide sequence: TGTGCCAGTAGCATCACCTCAGGGCCGACAATTAGCAATCAGCCCCAGCATTTT. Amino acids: CASSITSGPTISNQPQHF.

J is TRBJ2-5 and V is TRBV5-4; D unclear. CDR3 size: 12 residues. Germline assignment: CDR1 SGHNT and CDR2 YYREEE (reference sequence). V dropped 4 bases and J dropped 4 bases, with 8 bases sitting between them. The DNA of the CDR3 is TGTGCCAGCAGCGCAATCGGAGAGACCCAGTACTTC. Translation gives CASSAIGETQYF.

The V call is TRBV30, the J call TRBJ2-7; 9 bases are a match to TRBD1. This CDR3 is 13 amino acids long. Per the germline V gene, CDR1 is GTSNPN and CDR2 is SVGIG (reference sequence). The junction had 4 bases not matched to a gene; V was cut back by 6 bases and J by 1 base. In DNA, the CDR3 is TGTGCCTGCCCGGGACAGGGTTCCTACGAGCAGTACTTC. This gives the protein CACPGQGSYEQYF.

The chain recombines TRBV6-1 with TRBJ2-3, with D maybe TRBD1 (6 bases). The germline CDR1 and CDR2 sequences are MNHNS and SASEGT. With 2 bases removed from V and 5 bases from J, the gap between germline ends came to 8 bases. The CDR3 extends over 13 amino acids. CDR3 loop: CASSEIRGDTQYF. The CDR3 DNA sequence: TGTGCCAGCAGTGAAATCAGGGGAGATACGCAGTATTTT.

CDR3 sequence: CASSKEGTATDTQYF. CDR3 DNA: TGCGCCAGCAGTAAAGAAGGGACAGCCACAGATACGCAGTATTTT. The V gene is TRBV10-2, the J gene TRBJ2-3; 7 bases match TRBD1. CDR3 length: 15 amino acids. The J segment lost 2 bases and the V segment lost 5 bases, leaving 7 bases of the junction unmatched. Per germline, CDR1 WSHSY and CDR2 SAAADI.

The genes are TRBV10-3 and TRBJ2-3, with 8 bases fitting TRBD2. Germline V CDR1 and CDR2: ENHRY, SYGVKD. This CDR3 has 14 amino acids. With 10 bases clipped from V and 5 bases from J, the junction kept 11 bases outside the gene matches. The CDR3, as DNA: TGTGCCACCAGGACTAGCCAAAAGAAAGATACGCAGTATTTT. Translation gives CATRTSQKKDTQYF.

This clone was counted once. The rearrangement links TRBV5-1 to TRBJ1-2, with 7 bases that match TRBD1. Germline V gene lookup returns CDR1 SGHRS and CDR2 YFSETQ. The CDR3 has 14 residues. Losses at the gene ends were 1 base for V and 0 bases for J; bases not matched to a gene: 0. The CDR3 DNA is TGCGCCAGCAGCTTGACAGGGGCTAACTATGGCTACACCTTC. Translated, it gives CASSLTGANYGYTF.

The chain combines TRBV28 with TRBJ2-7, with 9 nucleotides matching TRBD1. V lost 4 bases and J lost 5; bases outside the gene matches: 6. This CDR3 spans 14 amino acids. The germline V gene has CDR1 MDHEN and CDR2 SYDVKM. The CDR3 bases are TGTGCCAGCAGTTCCGGGACAGGGTTGGACGAGCAGTACTTC. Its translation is CASSSGTGLDEQYF.

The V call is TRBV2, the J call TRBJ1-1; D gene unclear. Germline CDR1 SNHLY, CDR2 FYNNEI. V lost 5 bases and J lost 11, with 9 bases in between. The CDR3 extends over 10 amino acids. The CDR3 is CASSFGGAFF. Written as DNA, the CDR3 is TGTGCCAGCAGTTTCGGAGGGGCTTTCTTT. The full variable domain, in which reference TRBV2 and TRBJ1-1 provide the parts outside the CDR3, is EPEVTQTPSHQVTQMGQEVILRCVPISNHLYFYWYRQILGQKVEFLVSFYNNEISEKSEIFDDQFSVERPDGSNFTLKIRSTKLEDSAMYFCASSFGGAFFGQGTRLTVV.

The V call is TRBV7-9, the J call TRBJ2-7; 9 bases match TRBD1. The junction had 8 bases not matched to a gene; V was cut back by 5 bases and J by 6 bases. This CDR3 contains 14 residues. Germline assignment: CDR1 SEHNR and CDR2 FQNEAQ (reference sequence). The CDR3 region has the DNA TGTGCCAGCAGCCCAGCGACAGGGGGAGGCGAGCAGTACTTC. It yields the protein CASSPATGGGEQYF.

In DNA form, the CDR3 reads TGCAGCGTTGAAGATCCGAGGGCGTACAGACCGGGGACTGAAGCTTTCTTT. Translation: CSVEDPRAYRPGTEAFF. The gene calls are TRBV29-1 and TRBJ1-1; D is unclear. The CDR3 is made up of 17 amino acids. Germline V CDR1 and CDR2: SQVTM, ANQGSEA. V gave up 0 bases and J gave up 5 bases, with 22 bases separating them.

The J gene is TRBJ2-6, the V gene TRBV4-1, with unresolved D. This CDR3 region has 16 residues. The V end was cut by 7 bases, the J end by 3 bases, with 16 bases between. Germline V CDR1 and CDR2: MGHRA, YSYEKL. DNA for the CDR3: TGCGCCAGCAATGAGCAGCGTCTAGGTGGGGCCAACGTCCTGACTTTC. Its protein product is CASNEQRLGGANVLTF.

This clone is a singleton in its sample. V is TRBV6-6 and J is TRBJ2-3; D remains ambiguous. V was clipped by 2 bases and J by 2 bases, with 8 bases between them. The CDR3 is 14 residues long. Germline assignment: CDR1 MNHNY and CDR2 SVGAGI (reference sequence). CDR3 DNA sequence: TGTGCCAGCAGTTACGCGGATCTCACAGATACGCAGTATTTT. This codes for CASSYADLTDTQYF.

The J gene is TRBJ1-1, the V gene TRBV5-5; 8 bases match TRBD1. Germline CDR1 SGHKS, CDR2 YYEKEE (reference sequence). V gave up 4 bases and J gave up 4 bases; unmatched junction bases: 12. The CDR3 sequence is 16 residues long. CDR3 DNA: TGTGCCAGCAGCCCGCGGCTACAGGGGGTCGGCACTGAAGCTTTCTTT. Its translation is CASSPRLQGVGTEAFF.

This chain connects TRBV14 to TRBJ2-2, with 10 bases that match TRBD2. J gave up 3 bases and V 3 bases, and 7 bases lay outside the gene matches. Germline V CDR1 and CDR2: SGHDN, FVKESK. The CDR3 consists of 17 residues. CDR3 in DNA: TGTGCCAGCAGCCATTATCAGGGACTAGCGTACACCGGGGAGCTGTTTTTT. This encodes CASSHYQGLAYTGELFF.

CDR3 sequence (DNA): TGTGCCAGCAGCTCAAACAGGGCTGGGGCCAACGTCCTGACTTTC. Amino acid sequence: CASSSNRAGANVLTF. The V gene is TRBV2, the J gene TRBJ2-6; a weak D match, TRBD1 (6 bases). The ends were cut back, 6 bases at V and 2 bases at J, with 11 bases in the middle. Per germline, CDR1 SNHLY and CDR2 FYNNEI. The CDR3 length is 15 residues. Full variable domain (missing parts from reference TRBV2 and TRBJ2-6): EPEVTQTPSHQVTQMGQEVILRCVPISNHLYFYWYRQILGQKVEFLVSFYNNEISEKSEIFDDQFSVERPDGSNFTLKIRSTKLEDSAMYFCASSSNRAGANVLTFGAGSRLTVL.

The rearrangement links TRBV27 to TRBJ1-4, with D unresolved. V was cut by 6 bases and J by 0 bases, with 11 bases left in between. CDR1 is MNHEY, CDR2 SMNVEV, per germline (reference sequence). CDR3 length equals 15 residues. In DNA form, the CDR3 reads TGTGCCAGCAGCCGCGCGGGTGCAACTAATGAAAAACTGTTTTTT. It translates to CASSRAGATNEKLFF.

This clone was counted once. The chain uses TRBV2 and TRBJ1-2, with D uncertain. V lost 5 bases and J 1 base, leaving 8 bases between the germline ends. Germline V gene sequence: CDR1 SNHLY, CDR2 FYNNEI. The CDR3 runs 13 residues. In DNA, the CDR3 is TGTGCCAGCAGTCTACAGAATAACTATGGCTACACCTTC. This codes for CASSLQNNYGYTF.

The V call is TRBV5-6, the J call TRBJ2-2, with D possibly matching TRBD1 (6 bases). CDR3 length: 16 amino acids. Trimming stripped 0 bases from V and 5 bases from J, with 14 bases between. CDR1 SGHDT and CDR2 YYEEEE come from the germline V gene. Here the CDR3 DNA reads TGTGCCAGCAGCTTGGTTCAGGGGTATGGTACCGGGGAGCTGTTTTTT. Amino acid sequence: CASSLVQGYGTGELFF.

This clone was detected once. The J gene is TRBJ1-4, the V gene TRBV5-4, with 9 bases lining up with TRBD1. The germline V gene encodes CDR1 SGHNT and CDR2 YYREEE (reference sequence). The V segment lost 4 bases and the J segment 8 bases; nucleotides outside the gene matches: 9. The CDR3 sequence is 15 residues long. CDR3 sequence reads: CASSGGTGSKEKLFF. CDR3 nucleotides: TGTGCCAGCAGCGGGGGGACAGGGTCCAAGGAAAAACTGTTTTTT.